This is a list of T cell receptor beta chains from one sample in a study of T-cell memory formation after mild COVID-19. One entry per CDR3 protein, called by TCRdb with MiXCR from the 5' RACE reads. The sample lists 450,000 to 650,000 distinct CDR3 sequences, about a fifth seen once, with approximately 13% in the top ten. Sample: PBMCs or a T cell subset sorted from them (not recorded which). These TCRs come from an adult woman who had mild COVID-19 (a few samples of this study predate the infection). Cell type and time point are not known. Each CDR3 is given with its conserved first and last residue. D genes are given only for firm matches. Clone size is not always given. Where it is, it says once, few, many or a class for expanded clones.

D gene: .; V gene: TRBV5-1; clone size: few; J gene: TRBJ1-1; CDR3 protein: CASSLTEKSPEAFF; CDR3 DNA: TGCGCCAGCAGCTTGACGGAAAAAAGCCCCGAAGCTTTCTTT
D gene: TRBD2; V gene: TRBV14; clone size: .; J gene: TRBJ2-1; CDR3 protein: CASSQERPGLAANEQFF; CDR3 DNA: TGTGCCAGCAGCCAAGAAAGACCGGGACTAGCGGCGAATGAGCAGTTCTTC
D gene: .; V gene: TRBV4-3; clone size: .; J gene: TRBJ1-1; CDR3 protein: CASSPWARGLDTEAFF; CDR3 DNA: TGCGCCAGCAGCCCATGGGCCAGGGGCCTGGACACTGAAGCTTTCTTT
D gene: TRBD2; V gene: TRBV4-1; clone size: few; J gene: TRBJ2-5; CDR3 protein: CASSQGLAGARLVETQYF; CDR3 DNA: TGCGCCAGCAGCCAAGGACTAGCGGGGGCCCGGCTGGTAGAGACCCAGTACTTC
D gene: .; V gene: TRBV7-9; clone size: few; J gene: TRBJ2-7; CDR3 protein: CASRRETGEQYF; CDR3 DNA: TGTGCCAGCAGAAGGGAAACAGGAGAGCAGTACTTC
D gene: .; V gene: TRBV6-5; clone size: .; J gene: TRBJ1-5; CDR3 protein: CASSEQVRRPQHF; CDR3 DNA: TGTGCCAGCAGTGAACAGGTTCGGCGGCCCCAGCATTTT
D gene: TRBD1; V gene: TRBV30; clone size: .; J gene: TRBJ2-6; CDR3 protein: CAWSVGQGRANVLTF; CDR3 DNA: TGTGCCTGGAGCGTGGGACAGGGTCGGGCCAACGTCCTGACTTTC
D gene: TRBD2; V gene: TRBV7-3; clone size: once; J gene: TRBJ2-1; CDR3 protein: CASSLTGGAGEQFF; CDR3 DNA: TGTGCCAGCAGCTTAACCGGGGGGGCAGGTGAGCAGTTCTTC
D gene: TRBD1; V gene: TRBV5-1; clone size: few; J gene: TRBJ2-7; CDR3 protein: CASATGRWGYEQYF; CDR3 DNA: TGCGCCAGCGCGACAGGGAGATGGGGCTACGAGCAGTACTTC
D gene: .; V gene: TRBV19; clone size: few; J gene: TRBJ1-6; CDR3 protein: CASSTGVDNSPLHF; CDR3 DNA: TGTGCCAGTAGTACCGGAGTAGATAATTCACCCCTCCACTTT
D gene: TRBD1; V gene: TRBV25-1; clone size: few; J gene: TRBJ2-7; CDR3 protein: CASSGTGGGWGSYEQYF; CDR3 DNA: TGTGCCAGCAGTGGGACAGGGGGCGGCTGGGGCTCCTACGAGCAGTACTTC
D gene: TRBD1; V gene: TRBV6-5; clone size: .; J gene: TRBJ1-1; CDR3 protein: CASSYGRQGAVEAFF; CDR3 DNA: TGTGCCAGCAGTTACGGGAGACAGGGGGCTGTTGAAGCTTTCTTT
D gene: TRBD1; V gene: TRBV6-1; clone size: .; J gene: TRBJ2-2; CDR3 protein: CASRADRGHTGELFF; CDR3 DNA: TGTGCCAGCAGGGCGGACAGGGGGCATACCGGGGAGCTGTTTTTT
D gene: TRBD1; V gene: TRBV9; clone size: .; J gene: TRBJ1-2; CDR3 protein: CASSVSSGQGGYGYTF; CDR3 DNA: TGTGCCAGCAGCGTATCTTCCGGACAGGGTGGCTATGGCTACACCTTC
D gene: .; V gene: TRBV7-9; clone size: .; J gene: TRBJ1-1; CDR3 protein: CASSFYAEAFF; CDR3 DNA: TGTGCCAGCAGCTTCTATGCTGAAGCTTTCTTT
D gene: .; V gene: TRBV5-1; clone size: .; J gene: TRBJ1-4; CDR3 protein: CASSLERLGGEKLFF; CDR3 DNA: TGCGCCAGCAGCTTGGAGAGGCTCGGAGGCGAAAAACTGTTTTTT
D gene: .; V gene: TRBV5-1; clone size: few; J gene: TRBJ2-7; CDR3 protein: CASSYPGDYEQYF; CDR3 DNA: TGCGCCAGCAGCTACCCAGGGGACTACGAGCAGTACTTC
D gene: .; V gene: TRBV9; clone size: many; J gene: TRBJ2-1; CDR3 protein: CASSVDENEQFF; CDR3 DNA: TGTGCCAGCAGCGTAGATGAAAATGAGCAGTTCTTC
D gene: .; V gene: TRBV5-1; clone size: few; J gene: TRBJ1-1; CDR3 protein: CASSLDVGTEAFF; CDR3 DNA: TGCGCCAGCAGCTTGGACGTGGGGACTGAAGCTTTCTTT
D gene: TRBD2; V gene: TRBV19; clone size: .; J gene: TRBJ2-1; CDR3 protein: CASTISGSADNEQFF; CDR3 DNA: TGTGCCAGTACCATTAGCGGGAGTGCCGACAATGAGCAGTTCTTC
D gene: .; V gene: TRBV7-8; clone size: few; J gene: TRBJ2-4; CDR3 protein: CASSLGPSDIQYF; CDR3 DNA: TGTGCCAGCAGCTTAGGGCCCAGCGACATTCAGTACTTC
D gene: TRBD2; V gene: TRBV12-3/TRBV12-4; clone size: .; J gene: TRBJ2-4; CDR3 protein: CASSSRTSGGYLAKNIQYF; CDR3 DNA: TGTGCCAGCAGTTCCCGGACTAGCGGGGGCTACCTAGCCAAAAACATTCAGTACTTC
D gene: .; V gene: TRBV19; clone size: .; J gene: TRBJ1-5; CDR3 protein: CASTIWGQPQHF; CDR3 DNA: TGTGCCAGTACCATTTGGGGTCAGCCCCAGCATTTT
D gene: TRBD2; V gene: TRBV27; clone size: few; J gene: TRBJ2-5; CDR3 protein: CASRPGMREDGETQYF; CDR3 DNA: TGTGCCAGCAGACCAGGCATGCGGGAGGATGGGGAGACCCAGTACTTC
D gene: .; V gene: TRBV15; clone size: .; J gene: TRBJ2-3; CDR3 protein: CATSGLGADTQYF; CDR3 DNA: TGTGCCACCTCTGGACTTGGGGCAGATACGCAGTATTTT
D gene: .; V gene: TRBV7-2; clone size: once; J gene: TRBJ2-6; CDR3 protein: CASSPGGTSGANVLTF; CDR3 DNA: TGTGCCAGCAGCCCAGGAGGGACCTCTGGGGCCAACGTCCTGACTTTC
D gene: .; V gene: TRBV21-1; clone size: .; J gene: TRBJ2-7; CDR3 protein: CASNPLAGIYEQYF; CDR3 DNA: TGTGCCAGCAACCCACTAGCGGGAATCTACGAGCAGTACTTC
D gene: TRBD2; V gene: TRBV20-1; clone size: few; J gene: TRBJ2-3; CDR3 protein: CSAPGLAGGPGTDTQYF; CDR3 DNA: TGCAGTGCTCCGGGACTAGCGGGGGGGCCGGGCACAGATACGCAGTATTTT
D gene: .; V gene: TRBV3-1; clone size: .; J gene: TRBJ2-3; CDR3 protein: CASSQEGYSTDTQYF; CDR3 DNA: TGTGCCAGCAGCCAAGAAGGATATAGCACAGATACGCAGTATTTT
D gene: .; V gene: TRBV27; clone size: .; J gene: TRBJ1-2; CDR3 protein: CASSPTTGSHYGYTF; CDR3 DNA: TGTGCCAGCAGTCCAACGACAGGCTCGCACTATGGCTACACCTTC
D gene: .; V gene: TRBV7-8; clone size: .; J gene: TRBJ2-2; CDR3 protein: CASSYGTPNTGELFF; CDR3 DNA: TGTGCCAGCAGCTACGGGACCCCGAACACCGGGGAGCTGTTTTTT
D gene: TRBD2; V gene: TRBV20-1; clone size: .; J gene: TRBJ2-7; CDR3 protein: CSARASGGAEYEQYF; CDR3 DNA: TGCAGTGCTAGGGCCAGCGGGGGGGCCGAGTACGAGCAGTACTTC
D gene: .; V gene: TRBV7-2; clone size: many; J gene: TRBJ2-2; CDR3 protein: CASSLALGGELFF; CDR3 DNA: TGTGCCAGCAGCTTAGCCCTCGGCGGGGAGCTGTTTTTT
D gene: .; V gene: TRBV5-5; clone size: .; J gene: TRBJ2-1; CDR3 protein: CASSLAVIGLSLNEQFF; CDR3 DNA: TGTGCCAGCAGCTTGGCCGTCATTGGTCTCTCATTAAATGAGCAGTTCTTC
D gene: .; V gene: TRBV25-1; clone size: .; J gene: TRBJ2-3; CDR3 protein: CASSELSPRTTDTQYF; CDR3 DNA: TGTGCCAGCAGTGAATTATCTCCAAGGACCACAGATACGCAGTATTTT
D gene: .; V gene: TRBV30; clone size: .; J gene: TRBJ1-1; CDR3 protein: CAWKRPNRDLNTEAFF; CDR3 DNA: TGTGCCTGGAAGCGACCGAACCGTGATTTAAACACTGAAGCTTTCTTT
D gene: TRBD1; V gene: TRBV5-1; clone size: many; J gene: TRBJ2-2; CDR3 protein: CASSLDLPGQGAGELFF; CDR3 DNA: TGCGCCAGCAGCTTGGACCTACCGGGACAGGGGGCCGGGGAGCTGTTTTTT
D gene: .; V gene: TRBV23-1; clone size: few; J gene: TRBJ2-7; CDR3 protein: CASSQPLLKGAYEQYF; CDR3 DNA: TGCGCCAGCAGTCAGCCGTTATTAAAAGGCGCCTACGAGCAGTACTTC
D gene: TRBD1; V gene: TRBV5-1; clone size: .; J gene: TRBJ2-7; CDR3 protein: CASSLDPGQDPYEQYF; CDR3 DNA: TGCGCCAGCAGCTTGGATCCGGGACAGGACCCCTACGAGCAGTACTTC
D gene: TRBD1; V gene: TRBV2; clone size: .; J gene: TRBJ1-4; CDR3 protein: CASSEAWTGDEKLFF; CDR3 DNA: TGTGCCAGCAGTGAAGCCTGGACAGGTGATGAAAAACTGTTTTTT
D gene: TRBD1; V gene: TRBV29-1; clone size: .; J gene: TRBJ2-6; CDR3 protein: CSVLWTGGPSGANVLTF; CDR3 DNA: TGCAGCGTTCTCTGGACAGGGGGTCCCTCTGGGGCCAACGTCCTGACTTTC
D gene: TRBD2; V gene: TRBV5-1; clone size: .; J gene: TRBJ2-7; CDR3 protein: CASSSGLAGTPYEQYF; CDR3 DNA: TGCGCCAGCAGCTCGGGACTAGCGGGGACTCCCTACGAGCAGTACTTC
D gene: .; V gene: TRBV4-1; clone size: few; J gene: TRBJ2-4; CDR3 protein: CASSQDLLLLAKNIQYF; CDR3 DNA: TGCGCCAGCAGCCAAGATCTCCTTCTCCTAGCCAAAAACATTCAGTACTTC
D gene: TRBD2; V gene: TRBV6-1; clone size: .; J gene: TRBJ2-1; CDR3 protein: CASSETSGSISEQFF; CDR3 DNA: TGTGCCAGCAGTGAAACCAGCGGGAGTATCAGTGAGCAGTTCTTC
D gene: TRBD2; V gene: TRBV5-1; clone size: few; J gene: TRBJ2-2; CDR3 protein: CASSFRGENTGELFF; CDR3 DNA: TGCGCCAGCAGCTTTCGGGGGGAGAACACCGGGGAGCTGTTTTTT
D gene: .; V gene: TRBV5-4; clone size: few; J gene: TRBJ1-6; CDR3 protein: CASSSGRADSPLHF; CDR3 DNA: TGTGCCAGCAGCTCTGGCAGGGCGGATTCACCCCTCCACTTT
D gene: .; V gene: TRBV19; clone size: .; J gene: TRBJ2-1; CDR3 protein: CASSRQASAAYNEQFF; CDR3 DNA: TGTGCCAGTAGCAGACAGGCCAGTGCCGCATACAATGAGCAGTTCTTC
D gene: TRBD2; V gene: TRBV7-3; clone size: .; J gene: TRBJ2-2; CDR3 protein: CASSLTAGVTGELFF; CDR3 DNA: TGTGCCAGCAGCTTAACAGCGGGGGTCACCGGGGAGCTGTTTTTT
D gene: TRBD2; V gene: TRBV7-2; clone size: .; J gene: TRBJ2-2; CDR3 protein: CASSPSGSARTGELFF; CDR3 DNA: TGTGCCAGCAGCCCTAGCGGGAGTGCGAGGACCGGGGAGCTGTTTTTT
D gene: .; V gene: TRBV6-1; clone size: few; J gene: TRBJ2-3; CDR3 protein: CASTMGDGRTDTQYF; CDR3 DNA: TGTGCCAGCACTATGGGGGACGGCCGTACAGATACGCAGTATTTT
D gene: TRBD1; V gene: TRBV29-1; clone size: .; J gene: TRBJ1-2; CDR3 protein: CSVGAEGAGGYTF; CDR3 DNA: TGCAGCGTTGGCGCCGAGGGGGCCGGTGGCTACACCTTC
D gene: .; V gene: TRBV6-5; clone size: .; J gene: TRBJ1-6; CDR3 protein: CASSSGGNNSPLHF; CDR3 DNA: TGTGCCAGCAGTTCGGGGGGGAACAATTCACCCCTCCACTTT
D gene: .; V gene: TRBV5-1; clone size: few; J gene: TRBJ2-7; CDR3 protein: CASTPGISFGEQYF; CDR3 DNA: TGCGCCAGCACCCCGGGGATTAGCTTTGGCGAGCAGTACTTC
D gene: .; V gene: TRBV29-1; clone size: few; J gene: TRBJ2-7; CDR3 protein: CSVFSGARYEQYF; CDR3 DNA: TGCAGCGTTTTTTCGGGAGCACGCTACGAGCAGTACTTC
D gene: TRBD1; V gene: TRBV12-3/TRBV12-4; clone size: .; J gene: TRBJ2-2; CDR3 protein: CASSDTGGLWTGELFF; CDR3 DNA: TGTGCCAGCAGTGATACAGGGGGCCTTTGGACCGGGGAGCTGTTTTTT